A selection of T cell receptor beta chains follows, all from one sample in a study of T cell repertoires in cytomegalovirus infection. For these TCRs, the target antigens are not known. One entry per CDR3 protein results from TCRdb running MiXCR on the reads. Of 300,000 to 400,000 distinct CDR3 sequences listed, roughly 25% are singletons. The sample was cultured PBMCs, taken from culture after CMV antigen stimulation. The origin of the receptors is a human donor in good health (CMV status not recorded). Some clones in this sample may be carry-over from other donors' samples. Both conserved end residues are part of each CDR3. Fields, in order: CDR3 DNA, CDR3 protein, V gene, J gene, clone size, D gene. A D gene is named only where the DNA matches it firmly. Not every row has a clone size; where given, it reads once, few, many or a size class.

DNA: TGTGCCAGCAGCTTAGAAGAGAGCTCCTACAATGAGCAGTTCTTC
CDR3: CASSLEESSYNEQFF
V: TRBV7-2
J: TRBJ2-1
size: NA
D: NA

DNA: TGTGCCAGCAGAAGGGACGGATACTCTGGAAACACCATATATTTT
CDR3: CASRRDGYSGNTIYF
V: TRBV6-5
J: TRBJ1-3
size: few
D: NA

DNA: TGTGCCAGCAGCACTCAACAGGGGGCGTATTCACCCCTCCACTTT
CDR3: CASSTQQGAYSPLHF
V: TRBV7-8
J: TRBJ1-6
size: many
D: TRBD1

DNA: TGTGCCAGCAGTGACATCGGACAGGGGCGCGAGCAGTACTTC
CDR3: CASSDIGQGREQYF
V: TRBV6-1
J: TRBJ2-7
size: NA
D: TRBD1

DNA: TGTGCCAGCAGCCGCGAGGGCCTAGCGGGGAGAGACAATGAGCAGTTCTTC
CDR3: CASSREGLAGRDNEQFF
V: TRBV7-6
J: TRBJ2-1
size: many
D: TRBD2

DNA: TGCGCCAGCAGCCAAGAGGGACTGTATAATTCACCCCTCCACTTT
CDR3: CASSQEGLYNSPLHF
V: TRBV4-1
J: TRBJ1-6
size: NA
D: NA

DNA: TGTGCCAGCAGCCGCCTACCCAGGGACGAGCAGTACTTC
CDR3: CASSRLPRDEQYF
V: TRBV7-2
J: TRBJ2-7
size: NA
D: NA

DNA: TGTGCCAGTAGTCTCGGGAGAAGAGATACGCAGTATTTT
CDR3: CASSLGRRDTQYF
V: TRBV5-6
J: TRBJ2-3
size: many
D: NA

DNA: TGTGCCAGCAGCTTCCGGGCTGGGGCTCTAGCCAAAAACATTCAGTACTTC
CDR3: CASSFRAGALAKNIQYF
V: TRBV7-2
J: TRBJ2-4
size: many
D: NA

DNA: TGCAGCGTCAACGGACGGGGGAACACTGAAGCTTTCTTT
CDR3: CSVNGRGNTEAFF
V: TRBV29-1
J: TRBJ1-1
size: NA
D: NA

DNA: TGCAGTGCTTCCTCGACAGGGGCCCAAATTAGCTCCTACAATGAGCAGTTCTTC
CDR3: CSASSTGAQISSYNEQFF
V: TRBV20-1
J: TRBJ2-1
size: NA
D: TRBD1

DNA: TGTGCCAGGACTAGCGGGCAGTACAATGAGCAGTTCTTC
CDR3: CARTSGQYNEQFF
V: TRBV7-4
J: TRBJ2-1
size: many
D: TRBD2

DNA: TGTGCCAGCAGCTTCCGACAGACATCTAACTATGGCTACACCTTC
CDR3: CASSFRQTSNYGYTF
V: TRBV7-2
J: TRBJ1-2
size: many
D: NA

DNA: TGTGCCAGCAGCGCTTTTCAGGGGGCGGTTGGAAACACCATATATTTT
CDR3: CASSAFQGAVGNTIYF
V: TRBV7-2
J: TRBJ1-3
size: many
D: TRBD1

DNA: TGTGCCAGTGGGGACAGGCATGTCCAAGAGACCCAGTACTTC
CDR3: CASGDRHVQETQYF
V: TRBV19
J: TRBJ2-5
size: NA
D: TRBD1

DNA: TGTGCCAGCAGCTTAGGAGACAGTCCCTATGGCTACACCTTC
CDR3: CASSLGDSPYGYTF
V: TRBV13
J: TRBJ1-2
size: few
D: NA

DNA: TGTGCCACCAGTGATTTTCGGAGAACTGGAAACACCATATATTTT
CDR3: CATSDFRRTGNTIYF
V: TRBV24-1
J: TRBJ1-3
size: few
D: NA

DNA: TGTGCCAGCAGTTTATCGGCTAGCGGGAGTAGGGAGACCCAGTACTTC
CDR3: CASSLSASGSRETQYF
V: TRBV28
J: TRBJ2-5
size: few
D: TRBD2

DNA: TGTGCCAGCAGTTTAAAGGGGTGGGTAGCTGAAGCTTTCTTT
CDR3: CASSLKGWVAEAFF
V: TRBV27
J: TRBJ1-1
size: few
D: NA

DNA: TGTGCCAGCATTCCGGGTAGCGGGAGAGGTGAGCAGTTCTTC
CDR3: CASIPGSGRGEQFF
V: TRBV7-3
J: TRBJ2-1
size: NA
D: TRBD2

DNA: TGTGCCAGCAGTACTAGCGGAGAGACCCAGTACTTC
CDR3: CASSTSGETQYF
V: TRBV12-3/TRBV12-4
J: TRBJ2-5
size: NA
D: TRBD2

DNA: TGTGCCAGCAGCTTAGGACAGGTATCAGATACGCAGTATTTT
CDR3: CASSLGQVSDTQYF
V: TRBV7-2
J: TRBJ2-3
size: NA
D: NA

DNA: TGCGCCAGCAGCCAAGCTCCAGGGTCCACAGGCTACACCTTC
CDR3: CASSQAPGSTGYTF
V: TRBV4-3
J: TRBJ1-2
size: NA
D: NA

DNA: TGTGCCAGCAGCTCCGGACTTGACACCGGGGAGCTGTTTTTT
CDR3: CASSSGLDTGELFF
V: TRBV7-2
J: TRBJ2-2
size: many
D: NA

DNA: TGTGCCAGCAGCCCCGGACTAGTTGCCTACGAGCAGTACTTC
CDR3: CASSPGLVAYEQYF
V: TRBV6-2/TRBV6-3
J: TRBJ2-7
size: many
D: TRBD2

DNA: TGTGCCAGCACCCAGGGCCCCGGGACTAGCTACAATGAGCAGTTCTTC
CDR3: CASTQGPGTSYNEQFF
V: TRBV28
J: TRBJ2-1
size: few
D: TRBD2

DNA: TGTGCCAGCAGCCCAGGGATCGCGACAGATACGCAGTATTTT
CDR3: CASSPGIATDTQYF
V: TRBV7-9
J: TRBJ2-3
size: NA
D: NA

DNA: TGTGCCAGCAGTTTATTTGAGTCTAGCACAGATACGCAGTATTTT
CDR3: CASSLFESSTDTQYF
V: TRBV12-3/TRBV12-4
J: TRBJ2-3
size: NA
D: NA

DNA: TGTGCTAGCAGCTCGACAGGCCTCATAGCCAAAAACATTCAGTACTTC
CDR3: CASSSTGLIAKNIQYF
V: TRBV7-7
J: TRBJ2-4
size: NA
D: NA

DNA: TGTGCCAGCAGCTTATACAGGGGGGAGACCCAGTACTTC
CDR3: CASSLYRGETQYF
V: TRBV7-4
J: TRBJ2-5
size: NA
D: TRBD1

DNA: TGTGCCAGCAGGGGGGATCCCTACAATGAGCAGTTCTTC
CDR3: CASRGDPYNEQFF
V: TRBV6-6
J: TRBJ2-1
size: NA
D: NA

DNA: TGTGCCAGCAGTCCCTGGGGTGGGAAAACTGAAGCTTTCTTT
CDR3: CASSPWGGKTEAFF
V: TRBV27
J: TRBJ1-1
size: NA
D: NA

DNA: TGTGCCAGCAGCCCCGGGACAGGGGGTTCCAATCAGCCCCAGCATTTT
CDR3: CASSPGTGGSNQPQHF
V: TRBV28
J: TRBJ1-5
size: few
D: TRBD1

DNA: TGTGCCAGCAGTGCCAGGGTGGGTGAAAAACTGTTTTTT
CDR3: CASSARVGEKLFF
V: TRBV25-1
J: TRBJ1-4
size: NA
D: NA

DNA: TGTGCCAGCAGCGTATGGGCTGGGAGCTCTGGGGCCAACGTCCTGACTTTC
CDR3: CASSVWAGSSGANVLTF
V: TRBV9
J: TRBJ2-6
size: NA
D: NA

DNA: TGTGCCAGTAGTGCGCCGGGACGGATCAATCAGCCCCAGCATTTT
CDR3: CASSAPGRINQPQHF
V: TRBV19
J: TRBJ1-5
size: few
D: NA

DNA: TGTGTAACACAGGTAGCGGGAGGGTTGGAGCAGTTCTTC
CDR3: CVTQVAGGLEQFF
V: TRBV28
J: TRBJ2-1
size: few
D: TRBD2

DNA: TGTGCCAGCAGCCCCGCGCAGGGTGGCAAAAACATTCAGTACTTC
CDR3: CASSPAQGGKNIQYF
V: TRBV6-6
J: TRBJ2-4
size: NA
D: NA

DNA: TGCAGTGCTAGGGTACCGGGCAGAAATCAGCCCCAGCATTTT
CDR3: CSARVPGRNQPQHF
V: TRBV20-1
J: TRBJ1-5
size: few
D: NA

DNA: TGTGCCAGCAGATGGACAGGTGGGGCCACTGAAGCTTTCTTT
CDR3: CASRWTGGATEAFF
V: TRBV12-3/TRBV12-4
J: TRBJ1-1
size: many
D: TRBD1

DNA: TGCAGCGCTAGGGGACTGGGGATCTACAATGAGCAGTTCTTC
CDR3: CSARGLGIYNEQFF
V: TRBV20-1
J: TRBJ2-1
size: few
D: NA

DNA: TGTGCCTGGAGTGTACCGGCAGATACGCAGTATTTT
CDR3: CAWSVPADTQYF
V: TRBV30
J: TRBJ2-3
size: few
D: NA

DNA: TGTGCCACCAGTGGCGACAGGGCCGGCTACACCTTC
CDR3: CATSGDRAGYTF
V: TRBV24-1
J: TRBJ1-2
size: NA
D: TRBD1

DNA: TGTGCCAGCAGCTTAAAACTAGCCAACTCCTACGAGCAGTACTTC
CDR3: CASSLKLANSYEQYF
V: TRBV5-4
J: TRBJ2-7
size: NA
D: NA

DNA: TGCGCCAGCAGCTTGGAAGGACTAGCGGGAAATGAGCAGTTCTTC
CDR3: CASSLEGLAGNEQFF
V: TRBV5-1
J: TRBJ2-1
size: few
D: TRBD2

DNA: TGCAGTGCTAGAGATGGGCAGGGGAGGGAGACCCAGTACTTC
CDR3: CSARDGQGRETQYF
V: TRBV20-1
J: TRBJ2-5
size: NA
D: NA

DNA: TGTGCCAGCAGTGAAGATCAGGGGGCGTTGACTGAAGCTTTCTTT
CDR3: CASSEDQGALTEAFF
V: TRBV2
J: TRBJ1-1
size: NA
D: TRBD1

DNA: TGTGCCAGCAGAGTAGGGGAGGGCGTGAATGAGCAGTTCTTC
CDR3: CASRVGEGVNEQFF
V: TRBV11-3
J: TRBJ2-1
size: NA
D: TRBD2